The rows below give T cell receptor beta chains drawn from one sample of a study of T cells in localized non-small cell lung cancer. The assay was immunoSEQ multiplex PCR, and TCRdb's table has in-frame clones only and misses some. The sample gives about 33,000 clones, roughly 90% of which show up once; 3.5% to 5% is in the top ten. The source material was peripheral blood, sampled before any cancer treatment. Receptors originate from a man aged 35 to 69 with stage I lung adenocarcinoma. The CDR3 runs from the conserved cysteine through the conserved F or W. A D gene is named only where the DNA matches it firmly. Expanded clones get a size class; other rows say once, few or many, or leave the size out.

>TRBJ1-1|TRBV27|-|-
TGTGCCAGGACTCTAAGATTTCGAGGCGGTAGGAAAGACACTGAAGCTTTCTTT
CARTLRFRGGRKDTEAFF
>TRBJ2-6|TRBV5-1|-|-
TGCGCCAGCAGCTTGTCCCCGGGTGGGTCTGGGGCCAACGTCCTGACTTTC
CASSLSPGGSGANVLTF
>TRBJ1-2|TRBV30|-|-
TGTGCCTGGACTCCCGGGAGTCCGGGTGGCTACACCTTC
CAWTPGSPGGYTF
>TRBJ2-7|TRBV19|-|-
TGTGCCAGTAGGATCCGGAAGGACTACGAGCAGTACTTC
CASRIRKDYEQYF
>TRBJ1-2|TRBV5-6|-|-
TGTGCCAGCAGCACCGCAGGGCTGCGTGGCTACACCTTC
CASSTAGLRGYTF
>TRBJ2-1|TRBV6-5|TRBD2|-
TGTGCCAGCAGTTATACTAGCGGGGGGCGCTACAATGAGCAGTTCTTC
CASSYTSGGRYNEQFF
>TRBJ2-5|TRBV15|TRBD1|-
TGTGCCACCAGCATAGTGTCCAGGGGGATGGAGACCCAGTACTTC
CATSIVSRGMETQYF
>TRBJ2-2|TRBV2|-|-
TGTGCCAGCGGGGGTCAGAACACCGGGGAGCTGTTTTTT
CASGGQNTGELFF
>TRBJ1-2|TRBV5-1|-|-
TGCGCCAGCAGCGGGGGACGTGGGGACGGCTACACCTTC
CASSGGRGDGYTF
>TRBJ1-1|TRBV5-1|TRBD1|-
TGCGCCAGCAGCATCGGACAGGTGGAGGCTGAAGCTTTCTTT
CASSIGQVEAEAFF
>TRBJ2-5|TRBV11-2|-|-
TGTGCCAGCAGCTCCCAAAATAGCAGGGAGACCCAGTACTTC
CASSSQNSRETQYF
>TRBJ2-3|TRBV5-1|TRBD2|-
TGCGCCAGCAGCTTGGGTCTAGCGGGGCCCGGCACAGATACGCAGTATTTT
CASSLGLAGPGTDTQYF
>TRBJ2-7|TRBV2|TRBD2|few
TGTGCCAGCAGTGAAGCTTGGACTAGCGAGCAGTACTTC
CASSEAWTSEQYF
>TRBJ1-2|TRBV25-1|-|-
TGTGCCAGCGAACGAGGGACCGGCTACACCTTC
CASERGTGYTF